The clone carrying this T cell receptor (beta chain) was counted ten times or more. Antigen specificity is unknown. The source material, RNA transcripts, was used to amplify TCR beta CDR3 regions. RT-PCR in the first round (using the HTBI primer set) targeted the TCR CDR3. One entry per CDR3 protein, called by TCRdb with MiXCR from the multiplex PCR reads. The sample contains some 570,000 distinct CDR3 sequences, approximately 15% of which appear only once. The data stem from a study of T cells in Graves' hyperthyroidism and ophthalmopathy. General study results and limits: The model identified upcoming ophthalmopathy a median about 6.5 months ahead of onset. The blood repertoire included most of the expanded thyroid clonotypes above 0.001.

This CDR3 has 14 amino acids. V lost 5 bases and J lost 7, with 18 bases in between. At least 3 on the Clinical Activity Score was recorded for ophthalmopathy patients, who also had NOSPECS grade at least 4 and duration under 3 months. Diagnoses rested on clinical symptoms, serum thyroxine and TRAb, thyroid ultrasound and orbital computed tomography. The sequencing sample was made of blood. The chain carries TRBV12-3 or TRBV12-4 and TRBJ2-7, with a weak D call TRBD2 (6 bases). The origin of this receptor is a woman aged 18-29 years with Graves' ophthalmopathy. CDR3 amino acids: CASSGPGHGGEQYF. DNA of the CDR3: TGTGCCAGCAGTGGGCCGGGCCATGGGGGGGAGCAGTACTTC.